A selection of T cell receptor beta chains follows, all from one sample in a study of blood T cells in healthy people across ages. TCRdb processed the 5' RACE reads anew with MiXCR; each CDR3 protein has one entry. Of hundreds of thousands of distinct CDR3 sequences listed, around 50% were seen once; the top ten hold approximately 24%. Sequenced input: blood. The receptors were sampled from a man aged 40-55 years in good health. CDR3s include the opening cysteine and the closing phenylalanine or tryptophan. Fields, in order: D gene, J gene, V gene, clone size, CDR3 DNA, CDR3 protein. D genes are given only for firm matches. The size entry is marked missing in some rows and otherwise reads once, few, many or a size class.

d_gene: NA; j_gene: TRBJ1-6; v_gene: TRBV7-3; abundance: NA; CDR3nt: TGTGCCAGCAGCTCGACAGGCGCAGATAATTCACCCCTCCACTTT; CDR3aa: CASSSTGADNSPLHF
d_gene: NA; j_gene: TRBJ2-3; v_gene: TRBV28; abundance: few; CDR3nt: TGTGCCAGCAGTCGCTTAAGCACAGATACGCAGTATTTT; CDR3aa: CASSRLSTDTQYF
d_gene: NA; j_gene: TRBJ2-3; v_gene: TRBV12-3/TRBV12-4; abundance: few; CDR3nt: TGTGCCAGCAGTGTAGTTGGCGACACAGATACGCAGTATTTT; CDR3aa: CASSVVGDTDTQYF
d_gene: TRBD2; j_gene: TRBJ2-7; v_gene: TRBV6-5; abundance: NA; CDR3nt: TGTGCCAGCAGTTACTTGGCAGCGGGAGGGCATTCGTTCGAGCAGTACTTC; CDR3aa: CASSYLAAGGHSFEQYF
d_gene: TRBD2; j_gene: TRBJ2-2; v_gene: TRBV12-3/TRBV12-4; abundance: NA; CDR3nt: TGTGCCAGCGATTTGCGGGAGATATACACCGGGGAGCTGTTTTTT; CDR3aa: CASDLREIYTGELFF
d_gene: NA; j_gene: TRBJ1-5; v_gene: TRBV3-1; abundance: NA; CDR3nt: TGTGCCAGCAGCCAAACTGAAGGCGAACCCCAGCATTTT; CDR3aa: CASSQTEGEPQHF
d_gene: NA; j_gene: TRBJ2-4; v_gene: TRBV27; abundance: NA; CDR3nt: TGTGCCAGCAGCGGGGCCGGGGGCAAAAACATTCAGTACTTC; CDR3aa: CASSGAGGKNIQYF
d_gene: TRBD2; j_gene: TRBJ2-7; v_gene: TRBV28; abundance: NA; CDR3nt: TGTGCCAGCCGTGGGAGGGTTTACGACGAGCAGTACTTC; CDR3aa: CASRGRVYDEQYF
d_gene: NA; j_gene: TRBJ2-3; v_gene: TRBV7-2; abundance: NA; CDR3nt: TGTGCCAGCAGCTTACTGGGAAGCACAGATACGCAGTATTTT; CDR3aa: CASSLLGSTDTQYF
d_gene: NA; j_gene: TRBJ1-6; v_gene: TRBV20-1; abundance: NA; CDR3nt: TGCAGTGCTAGAGGCCCCGACGAGGTGGATTATAATTCACCCCTCCACTTT; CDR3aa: CSARGPDEVDYNSPLHF
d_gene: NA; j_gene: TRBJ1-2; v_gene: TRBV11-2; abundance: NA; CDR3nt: TGTGCCAGCAGCCTAACCGCGGGGGGTGACTATGGCTACACCTTC; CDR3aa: CASSLTAGGDYGYTF
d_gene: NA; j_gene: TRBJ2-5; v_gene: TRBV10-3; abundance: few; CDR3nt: TGTGCCATCAGTGAGGTGCTCTTCCAAGAGACCCAGTACTTC; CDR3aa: CAISEVLFQETQYF
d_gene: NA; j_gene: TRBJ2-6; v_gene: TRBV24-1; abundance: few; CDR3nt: TGTGCCACCAGTGACCCCGGGACGCTCTCTGGGGCCAACGTCCTGACTTTC; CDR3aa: CATSDPGTLSGANVLTF
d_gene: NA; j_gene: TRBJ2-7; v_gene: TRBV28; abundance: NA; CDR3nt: TGTGCCTCCCCTCCCACAGCCCTTAATTTTGTCTACGAGCAGTACTTC; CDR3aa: CASPPTALNFVYEQYF
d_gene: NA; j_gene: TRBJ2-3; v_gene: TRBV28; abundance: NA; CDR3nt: TGTGCCAGCAGTTTTTCCCTAGCGCAAACAGATACGCAGTATTTT; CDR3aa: CASSFSLAQTDTQYF
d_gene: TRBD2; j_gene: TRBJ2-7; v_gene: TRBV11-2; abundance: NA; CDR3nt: TGTGCCAGCAGAGGACTAGATACCTACGAGCAGTACTTC; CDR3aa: CASRGLDTYEQYF
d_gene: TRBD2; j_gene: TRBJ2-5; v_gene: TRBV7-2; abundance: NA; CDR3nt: TGTGCCAGCAGCTTAGAAGCGGGAGAAAAGACCCAGTACTTC; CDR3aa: CASSLEAGEKTQYF
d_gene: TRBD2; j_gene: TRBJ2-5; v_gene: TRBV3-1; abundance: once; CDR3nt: TGTGCCAGCAGCCGGGGACTAGCCCAGACCCAGTACTTC; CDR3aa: CASSRGLAQTQYF
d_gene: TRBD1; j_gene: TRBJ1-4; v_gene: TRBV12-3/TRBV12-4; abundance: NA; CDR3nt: TGTGCCAGCAGTTGGGACAGTGGTGAAAAACTGTTTTTT; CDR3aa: CASSWDSGEKLFF
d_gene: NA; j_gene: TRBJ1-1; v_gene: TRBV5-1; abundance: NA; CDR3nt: TGCGCCAGCAGCTTGCAGGGGCCCTACATGAACACTGAAGCTTTCTTT; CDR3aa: CASSLQGPYMNTEAFF
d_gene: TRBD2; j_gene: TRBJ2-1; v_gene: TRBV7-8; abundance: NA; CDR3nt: TGTGCCAGCAGCTTAGGGGCTAGCGGGAGCTCCTACAATGAGCAGTTCTTC; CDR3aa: CASSLGASGSSYNEQFF
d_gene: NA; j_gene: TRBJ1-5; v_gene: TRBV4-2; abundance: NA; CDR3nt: TGTGCCAGCAGCCAAGATGCGGCATTTTCCCAGCCCCAGCATTTT; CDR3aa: CASSQDAAFSQPQHF
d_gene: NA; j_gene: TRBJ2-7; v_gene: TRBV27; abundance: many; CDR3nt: TGTGCCAGCAGTTTTTACGACGAGCAGTACTTC; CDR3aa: CASSFYDEQYF
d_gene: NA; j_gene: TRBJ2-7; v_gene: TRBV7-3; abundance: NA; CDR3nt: TGTGTCAGTAACATAAGCCTCAATGAGCAGTACTTC; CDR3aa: CVSNISLNEQYF
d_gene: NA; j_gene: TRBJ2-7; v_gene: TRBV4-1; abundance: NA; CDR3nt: TGCGCCAGCAGCCCGCTCTCGGGGAGTCGGATCTACGAGCAGTACTTC; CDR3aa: CASSPLSGSRIYEQYF
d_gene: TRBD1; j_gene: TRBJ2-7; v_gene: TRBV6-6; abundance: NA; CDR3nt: TGTGCCAGCAGTAACAACGAAGGGACAGCCAACGAGCAGTACTTC; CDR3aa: CASSNNEGTANEQYF
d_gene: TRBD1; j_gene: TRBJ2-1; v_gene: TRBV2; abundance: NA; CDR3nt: TGTGCCAGCAGTGCAGGGGGCGCATACAATGAGCAGTTCTTC; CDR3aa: CASSAGGAYNEQFF
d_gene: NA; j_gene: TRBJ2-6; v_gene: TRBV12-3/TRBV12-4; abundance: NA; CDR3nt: TGTGCCAGCAGTTTAAGGGGGACCCGCTCTGGGGCCAACGTCCTGACTTTC; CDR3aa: CASSLRGTRSGANVLTF
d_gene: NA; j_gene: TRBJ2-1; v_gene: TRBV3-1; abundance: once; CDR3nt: TGTGCCAGCAGCCAACGAATTGGGGCCTACAATGAGCAGTTCTTC; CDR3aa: CASSQRIGAYNEQFF
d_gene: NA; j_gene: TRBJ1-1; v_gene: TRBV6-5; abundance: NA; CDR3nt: TGTGCCAGCAGTTACCGTAAGGCGGACACTGAAGCTTTCTTT; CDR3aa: CASSYRKADTEAFF
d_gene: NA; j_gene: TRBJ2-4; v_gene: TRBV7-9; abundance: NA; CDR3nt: TGTGCCGGCAGCTCCCAAAAGGGGGACGGCAAAAACATTCAGTACTTC; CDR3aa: CAGSSQKGDGKNIQYF
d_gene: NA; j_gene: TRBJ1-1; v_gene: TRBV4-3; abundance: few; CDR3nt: TGCGCCAGCAGCCAAGTTGTAGGAGCAAACACTGAAGCTTTCTTT; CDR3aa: CASSQVVGANTEAFF
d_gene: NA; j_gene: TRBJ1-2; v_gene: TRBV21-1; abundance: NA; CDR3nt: TGTGCCAGCAGCGACCGGGACAGGGGTGGCTACACCTTC; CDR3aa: CASSDRDRGGYTF
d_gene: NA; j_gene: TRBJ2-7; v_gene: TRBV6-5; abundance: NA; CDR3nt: TGTGCCAGCAGTTACTCCATTCACAGGCTCTACGAGCAGTACTTC; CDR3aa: CASSYSIHRLYEQYF
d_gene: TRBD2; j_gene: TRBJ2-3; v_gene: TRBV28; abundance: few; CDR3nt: TGTGCCAGCGGGGGCGGGGGGGCAACAGATACGCAGTATTTT; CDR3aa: CASGGGGATDTQYF
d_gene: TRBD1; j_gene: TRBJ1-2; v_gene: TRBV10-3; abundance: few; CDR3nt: TGTGCCATCAGTTACGGGACAGATCGTGGGGGCTATGGCTACACCTTC; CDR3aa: CAISYGTDRGGYGYTF
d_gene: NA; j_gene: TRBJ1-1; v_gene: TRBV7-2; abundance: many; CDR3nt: TGTGCCAGCAGCTTAAACCGGAACACTGAAGCTTTCTTT; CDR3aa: CASSLNRNTEAFF
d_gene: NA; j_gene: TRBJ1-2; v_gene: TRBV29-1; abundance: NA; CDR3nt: TGCAGCGTTGAGAGCCCACAGCCCTATGGCTACACCTTC; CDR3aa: CSVESPQPYGYTF
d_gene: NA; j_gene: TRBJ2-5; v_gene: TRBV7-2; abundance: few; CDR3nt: TGTGCCAGCAGCTTAGTCGGGGGCGGGGGAATCCAAGAGACCCAGTACTTC; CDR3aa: CASSLVGGGGIQETQYF
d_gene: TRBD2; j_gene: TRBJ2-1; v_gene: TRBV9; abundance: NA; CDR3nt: TGTGCCAGCAGCGTTGGGGCGGGGGGGCCAATTGAGCAGTTCTTC; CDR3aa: CASSVGAGGPIEQFF
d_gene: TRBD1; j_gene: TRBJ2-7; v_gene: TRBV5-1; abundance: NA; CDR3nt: TGCGCCAGCAGCTTCACCGGGACAGGGCCGTCCGAGCAGTACTTC; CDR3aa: CASSFTGTGPSEQYF
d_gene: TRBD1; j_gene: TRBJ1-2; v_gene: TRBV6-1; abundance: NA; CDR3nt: TGTGCCAGCAGTCTTACTCCAGGGGGTTTTATCGGCGGCTACACCTTC; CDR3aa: CASSLTPGGFIGGYTF
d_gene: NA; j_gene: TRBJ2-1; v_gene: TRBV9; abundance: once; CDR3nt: TGTGCCAGCAGCATACGGACAGTATCAAATGAGCAGTTCTTC; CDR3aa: CASSIRTVSNEQFF
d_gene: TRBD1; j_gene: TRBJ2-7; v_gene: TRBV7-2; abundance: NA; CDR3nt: TGTGCCAGCAGCCCCGGACAGGGGGCGAAAAGGAACGAGCAGTACTTC; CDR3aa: CASSPGQGAKRNEQYF
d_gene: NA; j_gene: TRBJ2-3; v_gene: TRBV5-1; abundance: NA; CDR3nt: TGCGCCAGCAGCTTGGCCAGGCAGGGCTCAGATACGCAGTATTTT; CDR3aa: CASSLARQGSDTQYF